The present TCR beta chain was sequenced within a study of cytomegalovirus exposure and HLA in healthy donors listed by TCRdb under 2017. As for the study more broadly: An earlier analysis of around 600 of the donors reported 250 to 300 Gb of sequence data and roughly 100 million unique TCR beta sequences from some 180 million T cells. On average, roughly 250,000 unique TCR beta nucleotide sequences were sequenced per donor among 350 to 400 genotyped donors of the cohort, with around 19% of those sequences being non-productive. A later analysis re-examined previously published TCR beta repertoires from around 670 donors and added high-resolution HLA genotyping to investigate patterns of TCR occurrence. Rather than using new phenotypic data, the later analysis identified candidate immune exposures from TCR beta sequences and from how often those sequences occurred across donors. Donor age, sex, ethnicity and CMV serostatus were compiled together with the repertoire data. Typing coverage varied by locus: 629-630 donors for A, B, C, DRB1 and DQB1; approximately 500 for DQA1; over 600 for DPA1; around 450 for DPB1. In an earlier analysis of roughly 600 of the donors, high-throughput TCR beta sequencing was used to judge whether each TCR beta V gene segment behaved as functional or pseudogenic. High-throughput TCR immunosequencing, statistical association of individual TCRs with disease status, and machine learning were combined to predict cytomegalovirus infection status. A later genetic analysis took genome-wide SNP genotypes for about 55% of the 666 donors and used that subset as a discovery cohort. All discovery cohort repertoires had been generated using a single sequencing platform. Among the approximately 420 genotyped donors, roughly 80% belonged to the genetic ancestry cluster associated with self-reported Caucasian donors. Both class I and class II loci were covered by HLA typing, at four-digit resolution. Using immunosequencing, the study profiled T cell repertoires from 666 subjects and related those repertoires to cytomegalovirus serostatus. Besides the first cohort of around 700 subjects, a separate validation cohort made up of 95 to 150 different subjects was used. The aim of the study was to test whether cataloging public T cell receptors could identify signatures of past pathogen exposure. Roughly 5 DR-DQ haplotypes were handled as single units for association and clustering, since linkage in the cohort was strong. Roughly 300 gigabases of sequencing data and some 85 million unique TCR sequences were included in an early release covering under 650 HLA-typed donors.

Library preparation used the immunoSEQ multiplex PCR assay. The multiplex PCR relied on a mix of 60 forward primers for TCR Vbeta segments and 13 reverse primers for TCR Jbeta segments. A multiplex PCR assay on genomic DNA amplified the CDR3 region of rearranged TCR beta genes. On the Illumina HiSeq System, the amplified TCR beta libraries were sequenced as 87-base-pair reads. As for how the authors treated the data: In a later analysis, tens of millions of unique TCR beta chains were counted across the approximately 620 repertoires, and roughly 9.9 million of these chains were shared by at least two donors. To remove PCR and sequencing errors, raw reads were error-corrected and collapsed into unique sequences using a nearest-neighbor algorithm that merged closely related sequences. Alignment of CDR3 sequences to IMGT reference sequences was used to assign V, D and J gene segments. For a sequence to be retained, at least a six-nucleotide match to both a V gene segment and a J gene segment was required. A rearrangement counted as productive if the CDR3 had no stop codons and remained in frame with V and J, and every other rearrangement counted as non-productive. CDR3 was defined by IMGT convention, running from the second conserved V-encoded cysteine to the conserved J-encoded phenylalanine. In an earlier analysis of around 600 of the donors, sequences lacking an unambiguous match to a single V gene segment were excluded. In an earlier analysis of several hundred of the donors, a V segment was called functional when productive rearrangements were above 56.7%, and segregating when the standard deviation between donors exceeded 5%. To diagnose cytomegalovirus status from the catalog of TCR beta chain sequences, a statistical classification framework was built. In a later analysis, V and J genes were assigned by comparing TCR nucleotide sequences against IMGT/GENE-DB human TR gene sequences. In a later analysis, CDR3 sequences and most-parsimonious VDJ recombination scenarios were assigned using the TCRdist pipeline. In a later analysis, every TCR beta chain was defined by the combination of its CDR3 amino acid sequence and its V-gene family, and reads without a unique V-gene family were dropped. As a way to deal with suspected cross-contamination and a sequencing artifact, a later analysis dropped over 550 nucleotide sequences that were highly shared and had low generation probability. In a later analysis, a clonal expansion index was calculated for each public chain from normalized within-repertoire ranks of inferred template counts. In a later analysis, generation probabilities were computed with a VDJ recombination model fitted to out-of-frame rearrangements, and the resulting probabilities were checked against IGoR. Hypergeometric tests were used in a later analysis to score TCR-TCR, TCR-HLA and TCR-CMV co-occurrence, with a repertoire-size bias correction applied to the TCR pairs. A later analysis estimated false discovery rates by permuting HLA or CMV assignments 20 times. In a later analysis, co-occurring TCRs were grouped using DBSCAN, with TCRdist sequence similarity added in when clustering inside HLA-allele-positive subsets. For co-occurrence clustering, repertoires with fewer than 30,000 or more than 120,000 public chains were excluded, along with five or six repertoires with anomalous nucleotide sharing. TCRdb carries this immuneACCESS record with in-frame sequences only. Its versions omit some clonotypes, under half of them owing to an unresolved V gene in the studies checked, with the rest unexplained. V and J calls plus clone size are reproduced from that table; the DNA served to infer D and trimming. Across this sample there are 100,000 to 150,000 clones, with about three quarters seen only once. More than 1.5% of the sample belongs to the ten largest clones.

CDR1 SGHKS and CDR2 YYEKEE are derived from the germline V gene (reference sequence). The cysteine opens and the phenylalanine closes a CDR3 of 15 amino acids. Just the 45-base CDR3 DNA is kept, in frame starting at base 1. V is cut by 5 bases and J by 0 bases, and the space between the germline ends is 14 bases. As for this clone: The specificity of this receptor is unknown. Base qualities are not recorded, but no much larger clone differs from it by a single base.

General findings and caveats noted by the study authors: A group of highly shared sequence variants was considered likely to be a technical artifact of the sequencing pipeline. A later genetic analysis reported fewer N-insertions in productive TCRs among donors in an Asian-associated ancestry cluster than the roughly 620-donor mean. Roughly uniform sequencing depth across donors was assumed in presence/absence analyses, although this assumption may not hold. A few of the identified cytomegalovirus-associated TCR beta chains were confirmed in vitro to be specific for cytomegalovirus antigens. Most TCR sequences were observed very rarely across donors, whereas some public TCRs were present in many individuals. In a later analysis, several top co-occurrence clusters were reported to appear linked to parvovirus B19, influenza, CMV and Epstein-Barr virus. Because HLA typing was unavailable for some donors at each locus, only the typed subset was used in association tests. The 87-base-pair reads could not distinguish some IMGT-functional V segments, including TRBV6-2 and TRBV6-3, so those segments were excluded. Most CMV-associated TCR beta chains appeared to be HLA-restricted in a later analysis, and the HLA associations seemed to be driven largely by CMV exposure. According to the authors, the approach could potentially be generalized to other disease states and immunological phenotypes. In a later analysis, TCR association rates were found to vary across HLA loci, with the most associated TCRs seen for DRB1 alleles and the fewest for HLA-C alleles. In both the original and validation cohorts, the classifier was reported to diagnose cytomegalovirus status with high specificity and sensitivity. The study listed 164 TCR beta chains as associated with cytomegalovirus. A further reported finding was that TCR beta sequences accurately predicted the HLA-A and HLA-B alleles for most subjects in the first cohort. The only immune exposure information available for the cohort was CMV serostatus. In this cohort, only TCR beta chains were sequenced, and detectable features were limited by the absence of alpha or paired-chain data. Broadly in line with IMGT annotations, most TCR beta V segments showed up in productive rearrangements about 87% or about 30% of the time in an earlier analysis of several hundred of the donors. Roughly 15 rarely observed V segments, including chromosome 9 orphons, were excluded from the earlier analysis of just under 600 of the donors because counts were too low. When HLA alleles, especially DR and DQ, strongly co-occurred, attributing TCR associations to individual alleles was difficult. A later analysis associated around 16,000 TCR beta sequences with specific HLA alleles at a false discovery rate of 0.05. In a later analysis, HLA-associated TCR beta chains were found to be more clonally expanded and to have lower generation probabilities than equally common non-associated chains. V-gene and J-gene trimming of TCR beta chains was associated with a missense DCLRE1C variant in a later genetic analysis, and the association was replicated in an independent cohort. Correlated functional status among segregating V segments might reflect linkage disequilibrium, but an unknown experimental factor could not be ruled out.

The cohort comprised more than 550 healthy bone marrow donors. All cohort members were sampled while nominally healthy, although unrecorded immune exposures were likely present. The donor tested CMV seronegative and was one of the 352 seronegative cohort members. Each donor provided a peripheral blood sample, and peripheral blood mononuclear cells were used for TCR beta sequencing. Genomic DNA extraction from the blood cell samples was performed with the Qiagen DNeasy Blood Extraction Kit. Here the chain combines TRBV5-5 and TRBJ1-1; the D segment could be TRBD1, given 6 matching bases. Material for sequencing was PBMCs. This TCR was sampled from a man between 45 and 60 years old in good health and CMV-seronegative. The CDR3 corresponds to CASRWDTPLNTEAFF. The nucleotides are TGTGCCAGCAGATGGGACACCCCCCTGAACACTGAAGCTTTCTTT.